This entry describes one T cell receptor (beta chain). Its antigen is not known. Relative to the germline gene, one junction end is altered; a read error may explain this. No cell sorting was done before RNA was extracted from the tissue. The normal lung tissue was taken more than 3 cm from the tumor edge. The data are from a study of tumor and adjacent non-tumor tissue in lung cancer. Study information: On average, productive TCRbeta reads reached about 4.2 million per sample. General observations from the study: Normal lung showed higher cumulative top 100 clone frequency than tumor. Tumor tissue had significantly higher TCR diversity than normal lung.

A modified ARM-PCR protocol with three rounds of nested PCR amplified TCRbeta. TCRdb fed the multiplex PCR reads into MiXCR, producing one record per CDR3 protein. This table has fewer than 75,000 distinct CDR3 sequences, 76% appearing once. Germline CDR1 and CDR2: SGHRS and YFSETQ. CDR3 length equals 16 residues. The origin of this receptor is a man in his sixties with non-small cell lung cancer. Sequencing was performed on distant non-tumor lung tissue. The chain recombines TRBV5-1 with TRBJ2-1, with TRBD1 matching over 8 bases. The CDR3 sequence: CARSLDPTGAMGGQFF. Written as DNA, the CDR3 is TGCGCCAGGAGCTTGGATCCGACAGGGGCAATGGGTGGGCAGTTCTTC.